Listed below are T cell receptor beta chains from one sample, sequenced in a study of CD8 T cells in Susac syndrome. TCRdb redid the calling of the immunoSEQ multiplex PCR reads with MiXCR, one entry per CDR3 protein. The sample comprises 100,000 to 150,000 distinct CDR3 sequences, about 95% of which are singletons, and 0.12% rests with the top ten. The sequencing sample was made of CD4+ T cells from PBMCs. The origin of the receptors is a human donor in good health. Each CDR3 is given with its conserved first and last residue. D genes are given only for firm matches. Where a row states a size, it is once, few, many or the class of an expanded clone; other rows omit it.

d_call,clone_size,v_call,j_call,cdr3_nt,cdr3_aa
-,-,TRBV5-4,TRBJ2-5,TGTGCCAGCAGTCAAGGGATAGGTGGGACCCAGTACTTC,CASSQGIGGTQYF
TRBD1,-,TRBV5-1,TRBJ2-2,TGCGCCAGCGTCGGCCGGACAGGGGGTACCGGGGAGCTGTTTTTT,CASVGRTGGTGELFF
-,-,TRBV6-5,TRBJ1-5,TGTGCCAGCTCCATCAGGGCAGGCAATCAGCCCCAGCATTTT,CASSIRAGNQPQHF
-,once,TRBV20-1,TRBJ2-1,TGCAGTGCTAGAGACGCCAGGGGGGTCGTGAATGAGCAGTTCTTC,CSARDARGVVNEQFF
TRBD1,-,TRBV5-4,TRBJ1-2,TGTGCCAGCAGCGCCGGGACAGAACACTATGGCTACACCTTC,CASSAGTEHYGYTF
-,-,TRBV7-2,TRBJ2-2,TGTGCCAGTCGCAAAGACTTTTACACCGGGGAGCTGTTTTTT,CASRKDFYTGELFF
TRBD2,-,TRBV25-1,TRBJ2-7,TGTGCCAGCAGTGGCCGGAGCGGACTAGCGGCCAGCTCCTACGAGCAGTACTTC,CASSGRSGLAASSYEQYF
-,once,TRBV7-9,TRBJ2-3,TGTGCCAGCAGCTTCCAGTACAGAGATACGCAGTATTTT,CASSFQYRDTQYF
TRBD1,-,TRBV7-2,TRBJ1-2,TGTGCCAGCAGCTGGGACAGGGAAAATGGCTACACCTTC,CASSWDRENGYTF
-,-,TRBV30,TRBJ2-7,TGTGCCTGGAGTAGATTCCAGGGCTCCTACGAGCAGTACTTC,CAWSRFQGSYEQYF
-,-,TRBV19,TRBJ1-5,TGTGCCAGTAGTCGCGGAAGGGAAAATCAGCCCCAGCATTTT,CASSRGRENQPQHF
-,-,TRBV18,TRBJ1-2,TGTGCCAGCTCACCCACTTATGGCTACACCTTC,CASSPTYGYTF
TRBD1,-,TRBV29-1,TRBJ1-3,TGCAGCGTCGCGGCCGGGGACAGCTCTGAAAACACCATATATTTT,CSVAAGDSSENTIYF
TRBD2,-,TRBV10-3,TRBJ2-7,TGTGCCATCAGTGATGCGGGGGACTACGAGCAGTACTTC,CAISDAGDYEQYF
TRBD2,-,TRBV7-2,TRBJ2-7,TGTGCCAGCGGAAGGGCCGGGACTAGGACCTACGAGCAGTACTTC,CASGRAGTRTYEQYF
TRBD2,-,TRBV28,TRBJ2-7,TGTGCCAGCAGAAGACTAGCGGGAGTCTACGAGCAGTACTTC,CASRRLAGVYEQYF
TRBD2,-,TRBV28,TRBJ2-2,TGTGCCAGCAGTTCTCCCCGGGGGGGTGCCGGGGAGCTGTTTTTT,CASSSPRGGAGELFF
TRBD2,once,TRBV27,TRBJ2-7,TGTGCCAGCAGTTCGACTAGCGGGAGGAGCTACGAGCAGTACTTC,CASSSTSGRSYEQYF
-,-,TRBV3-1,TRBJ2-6,TGTGCCAGCAGCCAAAGGGCCAGTAGCTCTGGGGCCAACGTCCTGACTTTC,CASSQRASSSGANVLTF
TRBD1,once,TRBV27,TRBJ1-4,TGTGCCAGCAGACGAACAGGGGTGCGGGAAAAACTGTTTTTT,CASRRTGVREKLFF
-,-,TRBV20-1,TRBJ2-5,TGCAGTGCTAGAGTTTCTGAGACCCAGTACTTC,CSARVSETQYF
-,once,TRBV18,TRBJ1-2,TGTGCCAGCTCACGGGACAACCGCTATGGCTACACCTTC,CASSRDNRYGYTF
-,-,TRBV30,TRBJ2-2,TGTGCCTGGAGTGTACACGAGTGGGAGCTGTTTTTT,CAWSVHEWELFF
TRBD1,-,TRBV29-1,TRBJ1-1,TGCAGCGCCGCGACAGGGGAGTTCACTGAAGCTTTCTTT,CSAATGEFTEAFF
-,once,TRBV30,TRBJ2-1,TGTGCCTGCCGGAGGGGGGAGTCTCATATTCCGGATGAGCAGTTCTTC,CACRRGESHIPDEQFF
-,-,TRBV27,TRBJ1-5,TGTGCCAGCAGTTTGGGTGGGTCCTTTAATCAGCCCCAGCATTTT,CASSLGGSFNQPQHF
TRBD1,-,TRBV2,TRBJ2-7,TGTGCCAGAAGGACAGGGCCCTACGAGCAGTACTTC,CARRTGPYEQYF
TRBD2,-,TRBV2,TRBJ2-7,TGTGCCAGCAGGGACCCCAGCGGGAGGTTCTACGAGCAGTACTTC,CASRDPSGRFYEQYF
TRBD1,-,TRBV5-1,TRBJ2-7,TGCGCCAGCAGCTTGGAATCTCCGGGACAGGGGGCTTGGTACGAGCAGTACTTC,CASSLESPGQGAWYEQYF
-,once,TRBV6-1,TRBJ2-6,TGTGCCAGCAGGACCCCGGGGGGGGCCAACGTCCTGACTTTC,CASRTPGGANVLTF
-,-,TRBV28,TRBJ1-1,TGTGCCAGCAGTTTAATGGTAAACACTGAAGCTTTCTTT,CASSLMVNTEAFF
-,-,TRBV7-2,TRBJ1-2,TGTGCCAGCAGCCCGATTCCGTGGGGGCAGGGTGGCTACACCTTC,CASSPIPWGQGGYTF
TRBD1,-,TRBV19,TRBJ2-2,TGTGCCAGTAGTAAAGGACAGGGGGTCGGTACCGGGGAGCTGTTTTTT,CASSKGQGVGTGELFF
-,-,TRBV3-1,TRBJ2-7,TGTGCCAGCAGCCAATATGCACGTCCTCTCGAGCAGTACTTC,CASSQYARPLEQYF
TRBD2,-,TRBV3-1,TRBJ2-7,TGTGCCAGCAGCCAACTGACTAGCGGATACGAGCAGTACTTC,CASSQLTSGYEQYF
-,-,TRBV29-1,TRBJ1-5,TGCAGCGTTGGTCAGGGACATCCTTATAGCAATCAGCCCCAGCATTTT,CSVGQGHPYSNQPQHF